This TCR beta chain came from a study of shared clonotypes between healthy human individuals. In the study overall: Per donor, three plates held CD4 naive cells, three held CD4 memory, two held CD8 naive and one held CD8 memory. Points from the study as a whole: When compared with the clonotypes that were shared by all four sorted-subset donors, the non-shared clonotypes turned out to have lower generation probabilities. Several donors showed sharing of around 5% of naive CD4 clonotypes.

This CDR3 region has 18 residues. Looked up from germline, CDR1 is MNHEY and CDR2 is SMNVEV (reference sequence). V lost 6 bases to trimming and J lost 0 bases; unmatched junction nucleotides: 12. Cells designated naive CD8 were CD45RO-negative and were positively selected for CCR7, with terminally differentiated effector memory CD45RA+ cells excluded. The genomic DNA of each subset was split evenly across several immunoSEQ plates. The method was immunoSEQ multiplex PCR; TCRdb's version includes in-frame clones alone and lacks a portion of them. The repertoire has about 2.2 million clones, about 94% of them found once; the top ten carry roughly 1.7%. Note on this clone: Its antigen remains unidentified.

This clonotype was obtained from a man between 18 and 29 years old in good health. Some clones in this sample may be carry-over from other donors' samples. The sequencing input was naive CD8+ T cells from PBMCs. This chain uses TRBV27 with TRBJ2-1; 9 bases map to TRBD1. CDR3 protein: CASSYGQGTKNSYNEQFF. The CDR3 DNA sequence: TGTGCCAGCAGCTACGGACAGGGGACAAAAAACTCCTACAATGAGCAGTTCTTC.